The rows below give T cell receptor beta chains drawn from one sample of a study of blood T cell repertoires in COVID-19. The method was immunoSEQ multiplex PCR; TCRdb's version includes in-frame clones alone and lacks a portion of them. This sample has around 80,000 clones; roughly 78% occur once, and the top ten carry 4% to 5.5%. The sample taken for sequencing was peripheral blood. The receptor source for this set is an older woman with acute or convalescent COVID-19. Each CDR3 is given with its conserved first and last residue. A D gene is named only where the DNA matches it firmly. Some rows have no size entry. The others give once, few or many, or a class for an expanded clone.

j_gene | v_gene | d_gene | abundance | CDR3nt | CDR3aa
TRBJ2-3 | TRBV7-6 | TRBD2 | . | TGTGCCAGCAGCTCGACTAGCGGGGGCCACCCTTCTAGCACAGATACGCAGTATTTT | CASSSTSGGHPSSTDTQYF
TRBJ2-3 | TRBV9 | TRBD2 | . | TGTGCCAGCAGCGGCGCCGGGACTAGCGGGGGCTATACGCAGTATTTT | CASSGAGTSGGYTQYF
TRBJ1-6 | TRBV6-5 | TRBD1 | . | TGTGCCAGCAGTTTTTCGGACAGGGGAAGTCCACCCCTCCACTTT | CASSFSDRGSPPLHF
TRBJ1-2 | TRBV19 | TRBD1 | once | TGTGCCAGCAAACAGGGGGCGGAAGGCTACACCTTC | CASKQGAEGYTF
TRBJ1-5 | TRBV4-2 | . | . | TGTGCCAGCAGCCAAGAGTCGGGTGGAGCACAGCCCCAGCATTTT | CASSQESGGAQPQHF
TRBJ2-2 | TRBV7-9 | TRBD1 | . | TGTGCCAGCAGCTACTACGGGACAGACTACACCGGGGAGCTGTTTTTT | CASSYYGTDYTGELFF
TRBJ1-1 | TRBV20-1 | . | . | TGCAGTGCTTCGAGGTTGACTGAAGCTTTCTTT | CSASRLTEAFF
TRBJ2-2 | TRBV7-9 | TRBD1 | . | TGTGCCAGCAGAAGTTCCGGGACAGTCAACGGGGAGCTGTTTTTT | CASRSSGTVNGELFF
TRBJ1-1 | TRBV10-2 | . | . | TGCGCCAGCAGTGAGGGGGGGGACACTGAAGCTTTCTTT | CASSEGGDTEAFF
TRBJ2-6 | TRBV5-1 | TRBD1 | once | TGCGCCAGCAGCTCTCGACAGGGCTCTGGGGCCAACGTCCTGACTTTC | CASSSRQGSGANVLTF
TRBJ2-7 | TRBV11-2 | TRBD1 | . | TGTGCCAGCAGCTTAAGGCAGGGGGTGGGAGAGCAGTACTTC | CASSLRQGVGEQYF
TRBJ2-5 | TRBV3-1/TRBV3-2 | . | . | TGTGCCAGCAGCCAAGTCCGGGAGACCCAGTACTTC | CASSQVRETQYF
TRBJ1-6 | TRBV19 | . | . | TGTGCCAGTGAGGGGGGGCGGAGTAATTCACCCCTCCACTTT | CASEGGRSNSPLHF
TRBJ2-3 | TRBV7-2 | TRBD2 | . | TGTGCCAGCAGCTTAGTTGGGGCTAGCGGGGGGACGGGGGATACGCAGTATTTT | CASSLVGASGGTGDTQYF
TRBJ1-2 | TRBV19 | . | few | TGTGCCAGTAGTACCGCTTACCGGGAGGTGGGCTATGGCTACACCTTC | CASSTAYREVGYGYTF
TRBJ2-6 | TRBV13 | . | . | TGTGCCAGCAGCTTAACAGGGGAGGCTGGGGCCAACGTCCTGACTTTC | CASSLTGEAGANVLTF
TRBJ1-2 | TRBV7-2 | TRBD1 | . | TGTGCCAGCAGCTTAGACCGGGACAGGGGGCCCTACTATGGCTACACCTTC | CASSLDRDRGPYYGYTF
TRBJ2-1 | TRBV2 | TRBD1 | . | TGTGCCAGCAGTGAAGTTGCAGGGGGCAGTGAGCAGTTCTTC | CASSEVAGGSEQFF
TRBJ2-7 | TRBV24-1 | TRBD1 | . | TGTGCCACCAGTGATTGGACAGGGTACGAGCAGTACTTC | CATSDWTGYEQYF
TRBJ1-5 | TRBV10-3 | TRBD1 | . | TGTGCCATCAGTGAGCTAAGGACAGGGATGTTGAATCAGCCCCAGCATTTT | CAISELRTGMLNQPQHF
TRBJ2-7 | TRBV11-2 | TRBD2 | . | TGTGCCAGCAGCTTTATGGAGGGAGGGCACGAGCAGTACTTC | CASSFMEGGHEQYF
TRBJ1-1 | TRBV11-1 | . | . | TGTGCCAGCAGCTTAACTTTCGGGGGGATAGACACTGAAGCTTTCTTT | CASSLTFGGIDTEAFF
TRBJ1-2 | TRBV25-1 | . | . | TGTGCCAGCAGTGAGTTCTCAGGTTCAGGCTACACCTTC | CASSEFSGSGYTF
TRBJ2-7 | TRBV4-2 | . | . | TGTGCCAGCAGCCAAGAACAGGGGGGGATCTACGAGCAGTACTTC | CASSQEQGGIYEQYF